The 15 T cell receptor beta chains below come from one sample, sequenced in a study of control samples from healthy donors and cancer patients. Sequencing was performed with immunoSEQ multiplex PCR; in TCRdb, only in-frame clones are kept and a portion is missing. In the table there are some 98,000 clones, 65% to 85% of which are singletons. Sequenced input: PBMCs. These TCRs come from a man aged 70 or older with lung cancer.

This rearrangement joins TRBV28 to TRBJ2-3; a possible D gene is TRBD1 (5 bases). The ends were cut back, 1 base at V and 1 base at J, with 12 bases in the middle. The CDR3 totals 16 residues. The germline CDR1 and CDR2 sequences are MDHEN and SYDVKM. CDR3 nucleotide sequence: TGTGCCAGCAGTTTATTAGGGTTGGGGCGCACAGATACGCAGTATTTT. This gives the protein CASSLLGLGRTDTQYF.

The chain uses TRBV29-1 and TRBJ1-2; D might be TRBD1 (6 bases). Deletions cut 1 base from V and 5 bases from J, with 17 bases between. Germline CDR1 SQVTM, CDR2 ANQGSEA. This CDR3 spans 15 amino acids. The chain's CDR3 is CSVEGGPDSFYGYTF. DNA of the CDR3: TGCAGCGTTGAAGGGGGTCCGGACAGCTTTTATGGCTACACCTTC.

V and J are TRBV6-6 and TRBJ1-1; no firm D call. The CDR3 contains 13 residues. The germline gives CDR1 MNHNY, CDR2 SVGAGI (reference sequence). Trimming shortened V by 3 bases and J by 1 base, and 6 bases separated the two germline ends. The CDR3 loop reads CASSYQANTEAFF. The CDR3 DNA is TGTGCCAGCAGTTATCAGGCGAACACTGAAGCTTTCTTT.

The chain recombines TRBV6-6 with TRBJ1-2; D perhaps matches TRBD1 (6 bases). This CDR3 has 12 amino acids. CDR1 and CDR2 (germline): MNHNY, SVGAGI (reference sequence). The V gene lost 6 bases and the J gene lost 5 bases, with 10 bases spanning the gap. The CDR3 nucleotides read TGTGCCAGCAGGCAACAGGGATATGGCTACACCTTC. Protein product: CASRQQGYGYTF.

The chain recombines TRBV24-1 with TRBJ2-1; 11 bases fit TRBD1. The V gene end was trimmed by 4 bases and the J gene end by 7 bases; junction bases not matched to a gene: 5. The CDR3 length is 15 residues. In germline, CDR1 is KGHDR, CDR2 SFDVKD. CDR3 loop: CATSDRDRGSNEQFF. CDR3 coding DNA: TGTGCCACCAGTGACCGGGACAGGGGGAGTAATGAGCAGTTCTTC.

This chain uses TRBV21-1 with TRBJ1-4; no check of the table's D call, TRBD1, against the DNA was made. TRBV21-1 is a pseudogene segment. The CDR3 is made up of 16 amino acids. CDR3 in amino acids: CASSKLRGNGNEKLFF. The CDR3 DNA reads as TGTGCCAGCAGCAAACTCAGGGGTAATGGTAATGAAAAACTGTTTTTT.

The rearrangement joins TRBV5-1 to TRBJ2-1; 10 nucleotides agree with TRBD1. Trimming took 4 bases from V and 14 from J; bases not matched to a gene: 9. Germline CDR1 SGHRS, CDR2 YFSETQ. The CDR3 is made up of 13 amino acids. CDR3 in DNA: TGCGCCAGCAGCCGGGACAGGGGTTATAGTGAGTTCTTC. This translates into CASSRDRGYSEFF.

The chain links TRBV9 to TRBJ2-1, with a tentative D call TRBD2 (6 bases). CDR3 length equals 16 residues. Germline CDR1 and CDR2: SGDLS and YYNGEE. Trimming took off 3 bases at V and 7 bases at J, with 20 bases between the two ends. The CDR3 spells CASSAYYRDSRNEQFF. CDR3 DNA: TGTGCCAGCAGCGCGTACTACCGGGACTCGCGAAATGAGCAGTTCTTC.

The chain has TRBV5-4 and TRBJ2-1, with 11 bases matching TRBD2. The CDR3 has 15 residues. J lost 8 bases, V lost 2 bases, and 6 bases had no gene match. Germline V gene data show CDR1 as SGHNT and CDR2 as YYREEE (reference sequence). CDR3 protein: CASSFSGGAVDEQFF. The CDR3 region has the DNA TGTGCCAGCAGCTTTAGCGGGGGGGCGGTCGATGAGCAGTTCTTC.

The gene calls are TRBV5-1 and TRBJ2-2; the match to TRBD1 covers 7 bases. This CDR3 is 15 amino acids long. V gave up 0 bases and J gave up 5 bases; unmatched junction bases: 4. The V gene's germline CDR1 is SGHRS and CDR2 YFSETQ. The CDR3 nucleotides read TGCGCCAGCAGCTTGGTGGGACAGAGGACCGGGGAGCTGTTTTTT. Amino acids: CASSLVGQRTGELFF.

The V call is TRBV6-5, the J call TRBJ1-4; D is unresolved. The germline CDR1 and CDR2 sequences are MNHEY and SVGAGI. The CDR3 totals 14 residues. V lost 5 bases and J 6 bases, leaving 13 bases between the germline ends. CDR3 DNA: TGTGCCAGCAGTCCCAGGCGGGCTTATGAAAAACTGTTTTTT. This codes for CASSPRRAYEKLFF.

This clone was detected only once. The CDR3 loop reads CASSKRDGYEQYF. The CDR3 nucleotides are TGTGCCAGCTCGAAGCGGGACGGTTACGAGCAGTACTTC. This chain connects TRBV18 to TRBJ2-7; 7 positions match TRBD2. Per the germline V gene, CDR1 is KGHSH and CDR2 is LQKENI. V lost 6 bases, J lost 4 bases, and 6 bases stayed unmatched. The CDR3 contains 13 residues.

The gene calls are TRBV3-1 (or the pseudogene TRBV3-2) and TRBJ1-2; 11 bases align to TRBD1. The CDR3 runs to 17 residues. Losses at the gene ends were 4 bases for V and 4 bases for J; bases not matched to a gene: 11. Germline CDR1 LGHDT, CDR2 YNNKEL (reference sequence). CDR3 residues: CASSPGQGAHDGYGYTF. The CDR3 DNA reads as TGTGCCAGCAGCCCAGGACAGGGGGCGCACGATGGCTATGGCTACACCTTC.

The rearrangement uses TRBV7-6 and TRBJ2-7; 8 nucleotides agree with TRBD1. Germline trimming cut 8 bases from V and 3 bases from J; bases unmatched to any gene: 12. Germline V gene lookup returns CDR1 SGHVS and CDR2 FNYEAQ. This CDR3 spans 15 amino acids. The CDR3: CASVGRGQQSYEQYF. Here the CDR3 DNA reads TGTGCCAGCGTAGGCAGGGGGCAACAAAGCTACGAGCAGTACTTC.

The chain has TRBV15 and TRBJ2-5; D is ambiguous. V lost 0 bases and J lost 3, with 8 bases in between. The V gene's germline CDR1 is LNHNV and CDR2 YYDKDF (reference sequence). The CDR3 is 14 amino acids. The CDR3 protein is CATSRDRAEETQYF. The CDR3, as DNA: TGTGCCACCAGCAGAGATCGGGCGGAAGAGACCCAGTACTTC.